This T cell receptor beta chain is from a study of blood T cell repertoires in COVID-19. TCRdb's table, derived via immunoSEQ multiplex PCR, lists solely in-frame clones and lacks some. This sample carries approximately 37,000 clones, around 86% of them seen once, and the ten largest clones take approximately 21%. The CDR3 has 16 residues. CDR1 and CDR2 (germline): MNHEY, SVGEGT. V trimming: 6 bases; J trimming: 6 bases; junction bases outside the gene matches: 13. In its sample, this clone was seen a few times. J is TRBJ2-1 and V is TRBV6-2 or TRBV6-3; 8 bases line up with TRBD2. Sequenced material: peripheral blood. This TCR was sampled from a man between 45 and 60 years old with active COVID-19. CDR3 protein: CASSLLAAASGNEQFF. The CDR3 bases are TGTGCCAGCAGCCTACTAGCGGCCGCGAGCGGCAATGAGCAGTTCTTC.